The 25 T cell receptor beta chains below all came from one sample that was sequenced in a study of CD8 T cells in ankylosing spondylitis. TCRdb fed the 5' RACE reads into MiXCR, producing one record per CDR3 protein. This sample yields about 40,000 distinct CDR3 sequences, of which more than 15% are seen a single time; approximately 48% belongs to the top ten. Sequenced sample: blood. Every receptor here comes from a male donor with ankylosing spondylitis or in good health (not recorded which).

This clonotype showed up just once. The J gene is TRBJ2-2, the V gene TRBV28; no clear D gene. This CDR3 contains 14 residues. Trimming cost V 2 bases and J 1 base, with 5 bases left between them. The germline CDR1 and CDR2 sequences are MDHEN and SYDVKM. CDR3 nucleotide sequence: TGTGCCAGCAGTTTAATAGGGAACACCGGGGAGCTGTTTTTT. This sequence encodes CASSLIGNTGELFF.

This clonotype showed up just a few times. The chain has TRBV20-1 and TRBJ1-4; D gene uncertain. CDR1 and CDR2 from the germline V gene are DFQATT and SNEGSKA (reference sequence). The V gene lost 0 bases and the J gene lost 8 bases, with 10 bases spanning the gap. CDR3 length equals 13 residues. The CDR3 nucleotides are TGCAGTGCTAGAGATAGCAGCCCAGAAAAACTGTTTTTT. Its translation: CSARDSSPEKLFF.

The chain carries TRBV6-5 and TRBJ1-1; D remains ambiguous. The V and J ends lost 6 bases and 5 bases respectively, with 7 bases between them. The CDR3 totals 11 residues. Germline-derived CDR1 and CDR2 are MNHEY and SVGAGI. CDR3 sequence: CASREGTEAFF. The CDR3 DNA follows: TGTGCCAGCAGGGAGGGAACTGAAGCTTTCTTT.

This clonotype was counted between two and nine times. A junction boundary mismatches the germline segment, possibly from a read error. This chain joins TRBV20-1 and TRBJ2-5; TRBD2 is a possible D gene (5 bases). The length of the CDR3 is 15 residues. Germline CDR1 is DFQATT and CDR2 is SNEGSKA (reference sequence). This chain's CDR3 is CSVRDGLRVRETQYF. The CDR3, as DNA: TGCAGTGTTAGAGATGGATTGAGGGTCCGAGAGACCCAGTACTTC.

The V and J genes are TRBV20-1 and TRBJ2-3; TRBD2 matches 8 bases. The trim removed 4 bases at V and 2 bases at J, leaving 8 bases unmatched. The CDR3 consists of 15 residues. Germline CDR1 reads DFQATT; CDR2 reads SNEGSKA (reference sequence). The CDR3 DNA reads as TGCAGTGCTACTGGAGCGGGAGTCTTCACAGATACGCAGTATTTT. It yields the protein CSATGAGVFTDTQYF.

This clonotype was recorded a few times. The rearrangement joins TRBV27 to TRBJ1-4, with unresolved D. Germline V CDR1 and CDR2: MNHEY, SMNVEV (reference sequence). The V end lost 3 bases, the J end lost 8 bases, and 10 bases lay between the germline ends. The CDR3 consists of 13 residues. DNA for the CDR3: TGTGCCAGCAGTTTTGGAGGTGCCGAAAAACTGTTTTTT. Its translation is CASSFGGAEKLFF. The complete variable domain, with remaining parts taken from reference TRBV27 and TRBJ1-4, reads EAQVTQNPRYLITVTGKKLTVTCSQNMNHEYMSWYRQDPGLGLRQIYYSMNVEVTDKGDVPEGYKVSRKEKRNFPLILESPSPNQTSLYFCASSFGGAEKLFFGSGTQLSVL.

This rearrangement joins TRBV19 to TRBJ2-7, with 9 bases aligning to TRBD2. J was trimmed by 3 bases and V by 6 bases; bases with no gene match: 6. The CDR3 runs 14 residues. Looked up from germline, CDR1 is LNHDA and CDR2 is SQIVND (reference sequence). CDR3 nucleotides: TGTGCCAGTAGCCCTAGCGGGGATTTCTACGAGCAGTACTTC. Its translation: CASSPSGDFYEQYF.

This clonotype was found many times. The rearrangement links TRBV12-3 or TRBV12-4 to TRBJ2-5, with D unresolved. Between the trimmed V and J ends, which lost 4 bases and 1 base, there was a span of 16 bases. The CDR3 extends over 16 amino acids. The CDR3 bases are TGTGCCAGCAGTTCAATTGGGGTCTTATTCCAAGAGACCCAGTACTTC. This translates into CASSSIGVLFQETQYF.

The V call is TRBV7-2, the J call TRBJ2-1; D uncertain. The germline gives CDR1 SGHTA, CDR2 FQGNSA. Trimming removed 5 bases at V and 8 bases at J, with 7 bases between. The CDR3 covers 11 residues. The CDR3 protein is CASSRMDEQFF. CDR3 DNA: TGTGCCAGCAGCCGGATGGATGAGCAGTTCTTC.

This clonotype was observed a single time. The chain recombines TRBV25-1 with TRBJ2-2, with TRBD1 identical over 9 bases. With 4 bases clipped from V and 5 bases from J, the junction kept 11 bases outside the gene matches. The CDR3 loop spans 17 amino acids. Germline CDR1 reads MGHDK; CDR2 reads SYGVNS. The CDR3 bases are TGTGCCAGCAGTGGGCCGCCGGGACAGGGAGGTACCGGGGAGCTGTTTTTT. Protein product: CASSGPPGQGGTGELFF.

This clonotype was seen a handful of times. V and J are TRBV5-1 and TRBJ2-2; TRBD1 might be the D (6 bases). The CDR3 has 14 amino acids. Trimming took 7 bases from V and 3 from J, leaving 13 bases between them. CDR1 is SGHRS and CDR2 is YFSETQ in the germline V gene. DNA of the CDR3: TGCGCCAGCCGACAGGAGCTAGACACCGGGGAGCTGTTTTTT. This translates into CASRQELDTGELFF.

The chain has TRBV20-1 and TRBJ2-7; the match to TRBD2 covers 7 bases. Germline CDR1 reads DFQATT; CDR2 reads SNEGSKA (reference sequence). The CDR3 consists of 14 residues. V trimming: 2 bases; J trimming: 0 bases; junction bases outside the gene matches: 4. In nucleotides, the CDR3 is TGCAGTGCTAGACCAGCGGGGAGCTCCTACGAGCAGTACGTC. This codes for CSARPAGSSYEQYV.

In this sample, this clonotype turned up a few times. The chain recombines TRBV7-9 with TRBJ1-1; D unclear. Looked up from germline, CDR1 is SEHNR and CDR2 is FQNEAQ (reference sequence). The length of the CDR3 is 15 residues. The V end was cut by 0 bases, the J end by 4 bases, with 12 bases between. The CDR3 protein is CASSLAQPGGTEAFF. The CDR3 nucleotides read TGTGCCAGCAGCTTAGCCCAGCCGGGCGGCACTGAAGCTTTCTTT.

J is TRBJ2-2 and V is TRBV2; D unclear. Deletions cut 3 bases from V and 0 bases from J, with 8 bases between. Germline V gives CDR1 SNHLY, CDR2 FYNNEI. This CDR3 spans 15 amino acids. CDR3 coding DNA: TGTGCCAGCAGTGAGGGGATACCGAACACCGGGGAGCTGTTTTTT. Encoded protein: CASSEGIPNTGELFF.

The rearrangement joins TRBV12-3 or TRBV12-4 to TRBJ2-4; the match to TRBD2 covers 8 bases. The junction had 6 bases not matched to a gene; V was cut back by 3 bases and J by 8 bases. The CDR3 sequence is 14 residues long. CDR3 region: CASSFSGDTDIQYF. For the CDR3, the DNA is TGTGCCAGCAGTTTTAGCGGGGATACGGACATTCAGTACTTC.

The rearrangement links TRBV27 to TRBJ2-2; TRBD1 aligns across 9 bases. This CDR3 spans 15 amino acids. V shed 6 bases and J 5 bases; nucleotides not matched to a gene: 7. CDR1 MNHEY and CDR2 SMNVEV come from the germline V gene (reference sequence). CDR3 DNA sequence: TGTGCCAGCAGGCGAGGACAGGGGAAAACCGGGGAGCTGTTTTTT. This gives the protein CASRRGQGKTGELFF.

This chain connects TRBV20-1 to TRBJ2-2; D is unclear. The CDR3 totals 13 residues. CDR1 DFQATT and CDR2 SNEGSKA come from the germline V gene (reference sequence). Trimming shortened V by 0 bases and J by 3 bases, and 5 bases separated the two germline ends. The chain's CDR3 is CSARELDTGELFF. CDR3 bases: TGCAGTGCTAGAGAACTGGACACCGGGGAGCTGTTTTTT.

In its sample, this clonotype was seen a few times. J is TRBJ2-2 and V is TRBV5-1; 8 bases agree with TRBD1. CDR1 is SGHRS, CDR2 YFSETQ, per germline. The V and J ends lost 4 bases and 8 bases, in that order; junction bases with no gene match: 7. This CDR3 contains 14 residues. CDR3 bases: TGCGCCAGCAGCCCGGACAGGGACAAAGGGGAGCTGTTTTTT. Translating it yields CASSPDRDKGELFF.

The rearrangement uses TRBV7-2 and TRBJ1-3; no reliable D call. Trimming cost V 6 bases and J 4 bases, with 10 bases left between them. Germline values: CDR1 SGHTA, CDR2 FQGNSA. This CDR3 spans 13 amino acids. CDR3 nucleotides: TGTGCCAGCAGTTTCGACCTGGGAAACACCATATATTTT. Amino acids: CASSFDLGNTIYF.

The chain combines TRBV12-3 or TRBV12-4 with TRBJ1-1; tentative D call: TRBD1 (6 bases). The CDR3 covers 13 residues. The V gene lost 6 bases and the J gene lost 5 bases, with 13 bases spanning the gap. The CDR3 nucleotides read TGTGCCAGCAGGAGATCAGGGGAAACTGAAGCTTTCTTT. Its translation is CASRRSGETEAFF.

This clonotype was counted a few times. The V gene is TRBV20-1, the J gene TRBJ2-1, with a possible D match to TRBD2 (5 bases). Trimming cost V 5 bases and J 3 bases, with 14 bases left between them. Germline V gives CDR1 DFQATT, CDR2 SNEGSKA (reference sequence). The CDR3 covers 14 residues. As DNA, the CDR3 is TGCAGTGCTCTGGACTTCCTGCTCTACAATGAGCAGTTCTTC. This encodes CSALDFLLYNEQFF.

Ten or more counts support this clonotype. Germline is not matched at one junction end, which may reflect a read error. The chain is built from TRBV7-7 and TRBJ1-4; tentatively, D is TRBD1 (5 bases). This CDR3 spans 13 amino acids. The V gene's germline CDR1 is SSHAT and CDR2 FNYEAQ (reference sequence). Written as DNA, the CDR3 is TGTGCTAGCAGCTTAAACAGGAATGAAAAACTGTTTTTT. The encoded protein is CASSLNRNEKLFF.

This clonotype was counted between two and nine times. CDR3 bases: TGCAGTGCTAGGGGGGTTAGCGGGAGCGACTACAATGAGCAGTTCTTC. Its translation: CSARGVSGSDYNEQFF. J is TRBJ2-1 and V is TRBV20-1, with 9 bases lining up with TRBD2. The CDR3 contains 16 residues. CDR1 and CDR2 (germline): DFQATT, SNEGSKA (reference sequence). The ends lost 3 bases at V and 3 bases at J; junction bases unmatched: 9.

The chain recombines TRBV4-1 with TRBJ2-1; tentatively, D is TRBD1 or TRBD2 (5 bases each). Trimming removed 4 bases at V and 8 bases at J, with 12 bases between. This CDR3 contains 13 residues. Germline assignment: CDR1 MGHRA and CDR2 YSYEKL. For the CDR3, the DNA is TGCGCCAGCAGCCCCGGGACGCAATATGAGCAGTTCTTC. It translates to CASSPGTQYEQFF.

This sequence joins TRBV6-5 and TRBJ2-1, with 9 bases lining up with TRBD2. This CDR3 contains 15 residues. V was pared by 6 bases and J by 0 bases, with 3 bases of the junction left unmatched. Germline loops: CDR1 MNHEY, CDR2 SVGAGI. The CDR3: CASSRSGSSYNEQFF. In DNA, the CDR3 is TGTGCCAGCAGCCGTAGCGGGAGCTCCTACAATGAGCAGTTCTTC.